The present T cell receptor (beta chain) was sequenced within a study of shared T cell receptors in the human thymus. V gave up 2 bases and J gave up 4 bases, with 21 bases separating them. This CDR3 is 18 amino acids long. Germline CDR1 reads MNHNS; CDR2 reads SASEGT. The data were produced by immunoSEQ multiplex PCR, yet TCRdb's version contains in-frame clones alone and is incomplete. The data show approximately 730,000 clones, 80% to 90% seen once. The data also belong to a second study, concerning human thymus T cells. This second study says: Corrective surgery for congenital heart defects was being performed on the healthy Finnish infants who were the donors. Thymus specimens were resections from corrective heart surgery. Gene usage (both V and J) appeared biased in thymic and blood repertoires. Unrelated individuals had highly overlapping thymic repertoires, as reported in related research.

The TCR sequence derives from a girl less than two years old with a congenital heart defect. The sequenced sample consisted of thymocytes. The rearrangement joins TRBV6-1 to TRBJ1-5; D gene uncertain. Here the CDR3 reads CASSETRLLRGPNQPQHF. The CDR3 DNA reads TGTGCCAGCAGTGAAACGAGGTTACTCAGAGGTCCTAATCAGCCCCAGCATTTT.